One sample yielded the 7 T cell receptor beta chains listed below, sequenced in a study of T cell repertoires in cytomegalovirus infection. TCRdb recomputed calls from the reads with MiXCR, one row per CDR3 protein. The table records roughly 630,000 distinct CDR3 sequences, more than 20% of them present only once. Sequenced input: CD8+ T cells from PBMCs. These receptors all stem from a human donor in good health (CMV status not recorded). Some clones in this sample may be carry-over from other donors' samples.

A single count supports this clonotype. The rearrangement links TRBV5-6 to TRBJ2-1; unclear D gene. The CDR3 loop spans 11 amino acids. From germline, CDR1 is SGHDT and CDR2 YYEEEE. The V gene lost 2 bases and the J gene lost 11 bases, with 8 bases spanning the gap. The CDR3 DNA sequence: TGTGCCAGCAGCTTCGGACCCAAGCAGTTCTTC. Its translation: CASSFGPKQFF.

In regard to this clonotype: With a much larger clone just one base away, this may be a read error. CDR3 DNA: TGTGCCAGCAGCTTATGGGACGGCCCCTACGAGCAGTACGTC. It encodes CASSLWDGPYEQYV. The V and J genes are TRBV11-2 and TRBJ2-7; D is perhaps TRBD1 or TRBD2 (5 bases each). Looked up from germline, CDR1 is SGHAT and CDR2 is FQNNGV. The CDR3 has 14 residues. Deletions cut 2 bases from V and 2 bases from J, with 10 bases between.

The rearrangement joins TRBV29-1 to TRBJ1-1; D possibly corresponds to TRBD1 (6 bases). V dropped 6 bases and J dropped 0 bases, with 17 bases sitting between them. The CDR3 length is 15 residues. Germline V gene data show CDR1 as SQVTM and CDR2 as ANQGSEA. As DNA, the CDR3 is TGCAGCGTACAGGGCCAAGTGATGTTGAACACTGAAGCTTTCTTT. It translates to CSVQGQVMLNTEAFF.

The chain employs TRBV25-1 and TRBJ2-1; 9 nucleotides line up with TRBD1. The CDR3 has 15 residues. Looked up from germline, CDR1 is MGHDK and CDR2 is SYGVNS. J gave up 5 bases and V 7 bases, and 9 bases lay outside the gene matches. The CDR3 reads CASISGTGSNNEQFF. The CDR3 nucleotides are TGTGCCAGCATCTCCGGGACAGGGTCTAACAATGAGCAGTTCTTC.

V usage is TRBV4-3 and J usage is TRBJ1-5; D not certain. This CDR3 comprises 16 residues. The ends were cut back, 0 bases at V and 6 bases at J, with 15 bases in the middle. From germline, CDR1 is LGHNA and CDR2 YSLEER. CDR3 bases: TGCGCCAGCAGCCAAGACTCATTTTCTCGCGGTCAGCCCCAGCATTTT. This encodes CASSQDSFSRGQPQHF.

The chain has TRBV6-2 or TRBV6-3 and TRBJ2-3; no clear D. This CDR3 has 12 amino acids. V gave up 6 bases and J gave up 6 bases, with 10 bases separating them. Per germline, CDR1 MNHEY and CDR2 SVGEGT. The CDR3: CASSTFPDTQYF. CDR3 in DNA: TGTGCCAGCAGCACCTTCCCTGATACGCAGTATTTT.

A few counts support this clonotype. This sequence joins TRBV10-1 and TRBJ2-3; 8 bases match TRBD1. Germline CDR1 is WNHNN and CDR2 is SYGVQD (reference sequence). Trimming cost V 5 bases and J 4 bases; bases outside gene matches: 11. The length of the CDR3 is 16 residues. The CDR3 protein is CASSYSRGLSADTQYF. The CDR3 nucleotides are TGCGCCAGCAGTTATTCCAGGGGGCTATCGGCAGATACGCAGTATTTT.